Listed below are T cell receptor beta chains from one sample, sequenced in a study of shared clonotypes between healthy human individuals. Sequencing was performed with immunoSEQ multiplex PCR; in TCRdb, only in-frame clones are kept and a portion is missing. The sample includes about 2 million clones, 85% to 95% seen only once; the top ten take 0.13%. The sequenced material came from naive CD4+ T cells sorted from blood. The origin of the receptors is a man younger than 30 in good health. The CDR3 runs from the conserved cysteine through the conserved F or W. The D gene is left open where the match is weak. The size of a clone is reported for some rows only, either as once, few or many, or as a class for expanded clones.

J gene	V gene	D gene	clone size	CDR3 DNA	CDR3 protein
TRBJ2-1	TRBV5-1	TRBD1	.	TGCGCCAGCAGCTTGGGACAGGGATCGGATGAGCAGTTCTTC	CASSLGQGSDEQFF
TRBJ2-2	TRBV6-5	.	few	TGTGCCAGCAGTTCGACAGGGAACACCGGGGAGCTGTTTTTT	CASSSTGNTGELFF
TRBJ2-5	TRBV10-3	.	.	TGTGCCATCAGTGATGGACCCCCGGGGACCCAGTACTTC	CAISDGPPGTQYF
TRBJ2-7	TRBV10-3	TRBD2	.	TGTGCCATCAGTGGGACAAATATAGCGGGAGGTATCTCCTACGAGCAGTACTTC	CAISGTNIAGGISYEQYF
TRBJ2-7	TRBV27	TRBD1	.	TGTGCCAGCAGTTTCCTTCCGCCCCAGACAGGGGGGTCCTACGAGCAGTACTTC	CASSFLPPQTGGSYEQYF
TRBJ2-4	TRBV2	.	.	TGTGCCAGCAGAGGGGAGGGGGAGGCCAAAAACATTCAGTACTTC	CASRGEGEAKNIQYF
TRBJ2-7	TRBV5-4	.	once	TGTGCCAGCCGCGAAAGCGAGCAGTACTTC	CASRESEQYF
TRBJ2-1	TRBV9	.	.	TGTGCCAGCAGCGTTCAGGGGTCTACCTACAATGAGCAGTTCTTC	CASSVQGSTYNEQFF
TRBJ2-1	TRBV5-4	TRBD2	.	TGTGCCAGCAGCCCCGGGACTAGCATAGATGAGCAGTTCTTC	CASSPGTSIDEQFF
TRBJ1-4	TRBV5-1	.	.	TGCGCCAGCAGCTTGGAGGGGAACAATGAAAAACTGTTTTTT	CASSLEGNNEKLFF
TRBJ2-5	TRBV10-1	.	.	TGCGCCAGCAGTGAGTCGGCAGGCCGGGAGACCCAGTACTTC	CASSESAGRETQYF
TRBJ2-7	TRBV6-6	.	.	TGTGCCAGCAGTGGGAAACAGGCGAGCTCCTACGAGCAGTACTTC	CASSGKQASSYEQYF
TRBJ1-3	TRBV18	.	.	TGTGCCAGCTCACCACGGGGCTCCCGAATGACTGGAAACACCATATATTTT	CASSPRGSRMTGNTIYF
TRBJ1-4	TRBV18	TRBD1	.	TGTGCCAGCTCACCTCTTTCCGGGACAGCAAATGAAAAACTGTTTTTT	CASSPLSGTANEKLFF
TRBJ1-6	TRBV6-5	.	.	TGTGCCAGCACGGCGGGGTATAATTCACCCCTCCACTTT	CASTAGYNSPLHF
TRBJ1-1	TRBV6-1	.	.	TGTGCCATCCTCGGGGCGGTGGGGACTGAAGCTTTCTTT	CAILGAVGTEAFF
TRBJ2-7	TRBV14	TRBD1	once	TGTGCCAGCAGCCAAGATACTGTTACGACAGGGTGGAAGTACGAGCAGTACTTC	CASSQDTVTTGWKYEQYF
TRBJ2-7	TRBV10-3	TRBD2	.	TGTGCCATCAGTGACCCCGGGACTAGCGTCGCCGAGCAGTACTTC	CAISDPGTSVAEQYF
TRBJ2-7	TRBV5-8	TRBD2	.	TGTGCCAGCAGCCCCGGACTAGGAGACTACGAGCAGTACTTC	CASSPGLGDYEQYF
TRBJ1-5	TRBV2	TRBD1	.	TGTGCCAGCAGAAAACAGGGGAATAGCAATCAGCCCCAGCATTTT	CASRKQGNSNQPQHF
TRBJ2-5	TRBV7-7	.	.	TGTGCTAGCAGCCCCTCCCTTCGGGAGACCCAGTACTTC	CASSPSLRETQYF
TRBJ1-4	TRBV28	.	.	TGTGCCAGCTCCTACGGGGGAGGTAATGAAAAACTGTTTTTT	CASSYGGGNEKLFF
TRBJ1-5	TRBV19	TRBD1	.	TGTGCCAGTAAGGACAGGGGGGTAGATCAGCCCCAGCATTTT	CASKDRGVDQPQHF
TRBJ2-7	TRBV10-1	TRBD2	.	TGCGCCACCTCCGGAGGACTAGCGGGAGAGGAGCAGTACTTC	CATSGGLAGEEQYF
TRBJ1-2	TRBV29-1	.	.	TGCAGCGTTGAAGAACTGGCGACACAAAAGCCACTTGGCTACACCTTC	CSVEELATQKPLGYTF
TRBJ1-5	TRBV6-5	.	.	TGTGCCAGCAGTTACTCTTGGGGGGGCAATCAGCCCCAGCATTTT	CASSYSWGGNQPQHF
TRBJ2-7	TRBV13	.	.	TGTGCCAGCACCCCCAGGGGCGCCTCCTACGAGCAGTACTTC	CASTPRGASYEQYF
TRBJ2-3	TRBV5-1	.	.	TGCGCCAGCAGCCGTACAGCACCTTCCACAGATACGCAGTATTTT	CASSRTAPSTDTQYF
TRBJ2-5	TRBV5-6	.	.	TGTGCCAGCAGCTTGCCGGCGGGGGAGACCCAGTACTTC	CASSLPAGETQYF
TRBJ2-7	TRBV5-6	TRBD1	.	TGTGCCAGCAGCCGGGACAGGGGGGTCACCTACGAGCAGTACTTC	CASSRDRGVTYEQYF
TRBJ2-2	TRBV14	.	.	TGTGCCAGCAGCCAGGAACCCCCTGGGCGGGAGCTGTTTTTT	CASSQEPPGRELFF
TRBJ2-3	TRBV2	.	.	TGTGCCAGCAGTGAACGTGACAGTACGCAGTATTTT	CASSERDSTQYF
TRBJ2-7	TRBV6-6	TRBD2	once	TGTGCCAGCAGTTACCCCGGGCCTAGCGGGAGTAAAGTGTACTTC	CASSYPGPSGSKVYF
TRBJ2-3	TRBV19	.	.	TGTGCCAGTAAGGCTTCGGGCCTCACTAGCACAGATACGCAGTATTTT	CASKASGLTSTDTQYF
TRBJ2-2	TRBV5-1	.	once	TGCGCCAGCAGCTTGGATGGCCTGTCGAACACCGGGGAGCTGTTTTTT	CASSLDGLSNTGELFF
TRBJ1-2	TRBV2	.	.	TGTGCCAGCAGTGAAGAGTCGAACTATGGCTACACCTTC	CASSEESNYGYTF
TRBJ1-2	TRBV6-5	TRBD1	.	TGTGCCAGCAGTTACTCCGTGACAGGGGTCTATGGCTACACCTTC	CASSYSVTGVYGYTF
TRBJ2-7	TRBV11-2	.	.	TGTGCCAGCAGCCCGGGCCCCCAAACGTCCTACGAGCAGTACTTC	CASSPGPQTSYEQYF
TRBJ2-5	TRBV7-9	.	.	TGTGCCAGCAGCTTAGAGCTAGTTAATCTTCGCCAAGAGACCCAGTACTTC	CASSLELVNLRQETQYF
TRBJ1-2	TRBV19	TRBD1	.	TGTGCCAGTAGTAGCTGGACAGGGATAGTAGACGGCTACACCTTC	CASSSWTGIVDGYTF
TRBJ1-2	TRBV6-1	.	.	TGTGCCAGCAGCGAGACAGCCCCAGGGTACTATGGCTACACCTTC	CASSETAPGYYGYTF
TRBJ2-7	TRBV19	.	.	TGTGCCAGTAGTATGTCGGCGGGAAGCTACGAGCAGTACTTC	CASSMSAGSYEQYF
TRBJ1-1	TRBV4-1	TRBD1	.	TGCGCCAGCAGCCAAGGAAGCTTGAAGGGGGCGCGGATGAACACTGAAGCTTTCTTT	CASSQGSLKGARMNTEAFF